This T cell receptor beta chain emerged from a study of sequential checkpoint blockade in melanoma. Findings and caveats of the study: In arm A, pretreatment tumor clonality was associated with response.

Treatment defined: randomized to nivolumab then ipilimumab (arm A) or the reverse (arm B). Germline V gene lookup returns CDR1 MNHGY and CDR2 SAAAGT. Trimming shortened V by 5 bases and J by 1 base, and 13 bases separated the two germline ends. The CDR3 has 15 residues. Profiling relied on immunoSEQ multiplex PCR, and the TCRdb table lists in-frame clones only, not all of them. The repertoire includes about 4,000 clones, around 35% of them detected once, and about 28% sits in the top ten. To note about this clone: The antigen is not known.

The sequence came from a human donor with melanoma. The sequencing here drew on tumor tissue (inferred from file names), taken from a patient given nivolumab and ipilimumab in sequence. The chain links TRBV6-8 to TRBJ2-3; D is possibly TRBD1 (6 bases). The chain's CDR3 is CASSDGAGGTDTQYF. The CDR3, as DNA: TGTGCCAGCAGTGATGGGGCAGGGGGCACAGATACGCAGTATTTT.